These 3 T cell receptor beta chains originate from one sample sequenced in a study of shared clonotypes between healthy human individuals. The protocol was immunoSEQ multiplex PCR, while the TCRdb copy is restricted to in-frame clones and leaves out a portion. The table records millions of clones, around 96% of them present only once. Cells designated naive CD8 were CD45RO-negative and were positively selected for CCR7, with terminally differentiated effector memory CD45RA+ cells excluded. The sample was naive CD8+ T cells sorted from blood. These receptors came from a man aged 18 to 30 in good health.

The chain couples TRBV10-2 to TRBJ2-1, with 8 bases lining up with TRBD2. V trimming: 0 bases; J trimming: 2 bases; junction bases outside the gene matches: 0. The CDR3 runs 15 residues. Per the germline V gene, CDR1 is WSHSY and CDR2 is SAAADI. The chain's CDR3 is CASSESLAAYNEQFF. The CDR3 bases are TGCGCCAGCAGTGAGTCACTAGCGGCCTACAATGAGCAGTTCTTC.

V usage is TRBV7-9 and J usage is TRBJ1-4; 9 nucleotides match TRBD1. This CDR3 region has 14 residues. After removal of 4 bases from V and 8 bases from J, the junction contained 5 bases not matched to a gene. CDR1 and CDR2 from the germline V gene are SEHNR and FQNEAQ (reference sequence). CDR3 nucleotides: TGTGCCAGCAGCTCGGGACAGGGTTCCGAAAAACTGTTTTTT. This gives the protein CASSSGQGSEKLFF.

V usage is TRBV5-4 and J usage is TRBJ2-3, with D uncertain. The CDR3 covers 12 residues. V dropped 2 bases and J dropped 5 bases, with 6 bases sitting between them. The germline V gene encodes CDR1 SGHNT and CDR2 YYREEE (reference sequence). The CDR3 here is CASSFGIDTQYF. In DNA, the CDR3 is TGTGCCAGCAGCTTTGGTATAGATACGCAGTATTTT. The complete variable domain, with remaining parts taken from reference TRBV5-4 and TRBJ2-3, reads ETGVTQSPTHLIKTRGQQVTLRCSSQSGHNTVSWYQQALGQGPQFIFQYYREEENGRGNFPPRFSGLQFPNYSSELNVNALELDDSALYLCASSFGIDTQYFGPGTRLTVL.